This T cell receptor beta chain was recovered during a study of T-cell reconstitution after alpha-beta-depleted transplantation in children. Germline CDR1 SEHNR, CDR2 FQNEAQ (reference sequence). V was pared by 4 bases and J by 6 bases, with 13 bases between. This CDR3 comprises 13 residues. Regarding the study as a whole: Several patients had high TCRbeta diversity at day 60; it came from surviving recipient T cells and thymic progenitors. By about two months after transplant, alpha-beta T cells reportedly arose from several hundred graft clones that had expanded.

This clonotype has ten or more counts. The antigen is undetermined. Unique molecular identifiers were built into the TCRbeta library. TCRdb used MiXCR to reprocess the PCR reads, holding one entry per CDR3 protein. The table includes fewer than 550,000 distinct CDR3 sequences, about 10% detected once. The input for sequencing was PBMCs, taken before TCRalphabeta/CD19-depleted stem cell transplant. The receptor comes from a child aged 2-15 years with inherited bone marrow failure, due to receive a stem cell transplant. The gene calls are TRBV7-9 and TRBJ2-7; D possibly uses TRBD1 or TRBD2 (5 bases each). CDR3 loop: CASSSTPGGEQYF. CDR3 nucleotide sequence: TGTGCCAGCAGCTCCACCCCTGGGGGCGAGCAGTACTTC.